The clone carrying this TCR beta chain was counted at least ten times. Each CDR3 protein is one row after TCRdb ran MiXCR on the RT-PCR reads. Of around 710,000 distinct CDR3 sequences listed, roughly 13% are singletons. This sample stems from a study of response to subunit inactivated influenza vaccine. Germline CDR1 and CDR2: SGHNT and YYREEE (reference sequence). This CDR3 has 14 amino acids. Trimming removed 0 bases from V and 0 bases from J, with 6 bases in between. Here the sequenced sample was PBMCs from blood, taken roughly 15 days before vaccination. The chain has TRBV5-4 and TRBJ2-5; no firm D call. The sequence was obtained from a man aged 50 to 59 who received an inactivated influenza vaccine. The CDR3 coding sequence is TGTGCCAGCAGCTTGGGTAGCAACCAAGAGACCCAGTACTTC. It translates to CASSLGSNQETQYF.